Included here is one TCR beta chain sequence, with context. This receptor's antigen is unknown. Base qualities are missing; no much larger clone stands one base away. Bulk unsorted tissue served as the source for RNA extraction, and RNA quality was assessed using a NanoDrop ND-1000 and an Agilent 2100. Donors were newly diagnosed lung cancer patients admitted for thoracic surgery in China between August and November 2014, without prior chemotherapy. Patients with previous radiotherapy or chemotherapy, or with another concurrent cancer, were excluded from the study. Pieces of surgical tissue measuring roughly 1-2.3 cm3 were kept in RNAlater solution and stored at -80 degrees C until use. These data originate in a study of tumor and adjacent non-tumor tissue in lung cancer (dated by TCRdb to 2016 to 2019). In the study overall: The cohort included roughly 11 adenocarcinoma, a couple of squamous cell carcinoma and 1 small cell lung cancer patients. The roughly 15 patients were aged 31 to 76 years, included 10 men and 5 women, and had TNM stage I to III disease. In total, sequencing yielded 125,075,908 productive TCRbeta reads, which works out to an average of around 4.2 million reads per sample. The study compared bulk TCRbeta repertoires from lung tumor tissue and matched distant non-tumor lung tissue of about 15 lung cancer patients. For each patient, one tumor sample and one normal lung sample were taken, giving roughly 30 paired specimens that underwent TCRbeta CDR3 sequencing.

Library creation used multiplex PCR. TCRdb lists the instrument as Illumina HiSeq 2500. TCRbeta libraries were constructed through three rounds of nested PCR with primers (Table S4) according to protocols modified from ARM-PCR. PCR products of 200-500 bp were gel-excised and purified with the QIAquick gel extraction kit before sequencing. Concerning the study's data processing: Trimmomatic was used to clean the reads, FLASH was used to merge the reads into complete CDR3 sequences, and MiTCR was used to assign the reads to V(D)J germline segments. VDJtools was used to compute clonal diversity as the inverse Simpson's index. In-frame sequences lacking a premature stop codon were counted as productive reads. TCRdb cleaned the public reads at Q25 with fastp, built clones with MiXCR and kept in-frame beta chains. Each record represents a unique CDR3 protein, reported with the most common genes and DNA among its rows. What appears here as the V and J calls and clone size reflects TCRdb's work, not the paper's. The sample data list about 110,000 distinct CDR3 sequences, and over 70% of these were observed just once. The biggest ten clones account for approximately 22% of the sample.

Study-level results and caveats: Neither the sequencing platform nor unique molecular identifiers are mentioned in the methods. TCR diversity was significantly higher in younger patients, and greater tumor TCR diversity was associated with shorter overall survival and shorter disease-free survival. Tumor tissue showed significantly greater TCR diversity (inverse Simpson) than normal lung tissue (approximately 400 vs 170, P = 0.0075, Mann-Whitney U test). Only around 16 patients were in the cohort, and the authors stated that larger samples and more detailed clinical data are needed. The top 100 clones accounted for a significantly larger cumulative portion of the repertoire in normal lung than in tumor tissue. Peripheral blood was not sequenced, so blood TCRbeta repertoires in these lung cancer patients were not examined.

The junction carries 16 bases between V and J, which are trimmed by 5 bases and 5 bases respectively. Spanning cysteine to phenylalanine, the CDR3 consists of 13 amino acids. Of the read, only the CDR3 DNA is kept; its 39 bases are in frame from base 1. The germline V gene supplies CDR1 SQVTM and CDR2 ANQGSEA. The chain couples TRBV29-1 to TRBJ2-7; the D gene may be TRBD1 or TRBD2, since each aligns over 5 bases. The sample was lung tumor tissue. The clonotype comes from a man between 65 and 80 years old with non-small cell lung cancer. In nucleotide form, the sequence is TGCAGCGTTACCGGGACGCTCACCAACGAGCAGTACTTC. Its product reads: CSVTGTLTNEQYF.